The 16 T cell receptor beta chains below were found in one sample sequenced in a study of CD8 T cells in Susac syndrome (dated by TCRdb to the late 2010s). The library was prepared using the immunoSEQ multiplex PCR assay. RNA was extracted using the RNeasy kit, and roughly 0.5 to 1 ug of the RNA was reverse transcribed with random hexamers. TCRdb redid the processing of the public reads, applying fastp at Q25 and MiXCR, and retained in-frame beta chains. CDR3 protein sequences are deduplicated, and each keeps its most common genes and DNA. In this sample the table shows approximately 180,000 distinct CDR3 sequences, around 94% of which occur a single time. 0.085% to 0.1% of the sample is in the top ten clones. Sequenced input: CD4+ T cells from PBMCs. These receptors all come from a human donor with Susac syndrome.

The chain couples TRBV7-9 to TRBJ2-5; D perhaps matches TRBD1 (6 bases). V was shortened by 8 bases and J by 2 bases, with 21 bases between the two germline ends. CDR3 length: 16 residues. Germline V lookup: CDR1 SEHNR, CDR2 FQNEAQ (reference sequence). The chain's CDR3 is CASSPPSSRGQETQYF. In DNA, the CDR3 is TGTGCCAGCTCTCCCCCTTCCTCCAGGGGACAAGAGACCCAGTACTTC.

This clonotype occurred once. The genes are TRBV30 and TRBJ1-1, with D hard to call. The CDR3 has 13 residues. Trimming stripped 0 bases from V and 8 bases from J, with 13 bases between. Looked up from germline, CDR1 is GTSNPN and CDR2 is SVGIG (reference sequence). CDR3 bases: TGTGCCTGGAGTGTACGGTGGAGCGTCGAAGCTTTCTTT. Translation: CAWSVRWSVEAFF.

This chain joins TRBV18 and TRBJ2-3; 9 nucleotides match TRBD2. The trim removed 1 base at V and 1 base at J, leaving 0 bases unmatched. The germline V gene has CDR1 KGHSH and CDR2 LQKENI. The length of the CDR3 is 15 residues. The CDR3 region has the DNA TGTGCCAGCTCACCACGACTAGCGGGCACAGATACGCAGTATTTT. Protein sequence: CASSPRLAGTDTQYF.

CDR3 in amino acids: CASSWRQRYEQYF. The CDR3 DNA follows: TGCGCCAGCAGCTGGAGACAGAGGTACGAGCAGTACTTC. V and J are TRBV5-1 and TRBJ2-7; possible D gene TRBD1, 5 bases. The V gene lost 3 bases and the J gene lost 4 bases, with 11 bases spanning the gap. This CDR3 spans 13 amino acids. Germline loops: CDR1 SGHRS, CDR2 YFSETQ. The whole variable domain, filled in from reference TRBV5-1 and TRBJ2-7, reads KAGVTQTPRYLIKTRGQQVTLSCSPISGHRSVSWYQQTPGQGLQFLFEYFSETQRNKGNFPGRFSGRQFSNSRSEMNVSTLELGDSALYLCASSWRQRYEQYFGPGTRLTVT.

The V call is TRBV18, the J call TRBJ2-1, with a possible D match to TRBD2 (6 bases). Trimming stripped 2 bases from V and 0 bases from J, with 14 bases between. Germline CDR1 reads KGHSH; CDR2 reads LQKENI. The CDR3 covers 17 residues. The DNA for the CDR3 is TGTGCCAGCTCACCATATAGGGCCGGGAGCTCCTACAATGAGCAGTTCTTC. Its translation: CASSPYRAGSSYNEQFF.

This chain joins TRBV10-3 and TRBJ2-7; D might be TRBD2 (7 bases). V lost 10 bases, J lost 6 bases, and 19 bases lay in between. The CDR3 has 13 residues. In germline, CDR1 is ENHRY, CDR2 SYGVKD. The CDR3 is CATGAGVVGEQYF. CDR3 coding DNA: TGTGCCACAGGGGCGGGAGTGGTAGGCGAGCAGTACTTC.

The chain recombines TRBV7-2 with TRBJ2-3; D not resolved. Trimming took off 5 bases at V and 4 bases at J, with 7 bases between the two ends. Germline lookup yields CDR1 SGHTA and CDR2 FQGNSA. This CDR3 has 12 amino acids. The CDR3 DNA sequence: TGTGCCAGCAGCCCCATCCCAGATACGCAGTATTTT. Translated: CASSPIPDTQYF.

In this sample, this clonotype turned up a few times. V usage is TRBV29-1 and J usage is TRBJ2-5; TRBD2 might be the D (6 bases). The germline V and J ends were trimmed by 3 bases and 5 bases, with 10 bases remaining between them. Per the germline V gene, CDR1 is SQVTM and CDR2 is ANQGSEA. This CDR3 has 12 residues. The CDR3 reads CSVEAGFETQYF. In nucleotides, the CDR3 is TGCAGCGTTGAGGCGGGATTTGAGACCCAGTACTTC.

V is TRBV5-4 and J is TRBJ1-1, with TRBD1 identical over 7 bases. The CDR3 is made up of 14 amino acids. The junction had 6 bases not matched to a gene; V was cut back by 3 bases and J by 4 bases. Germline values: CDR1 SGHNT, CDR2 YYREEE (reference sequence). The chain's CDR3 is CASSSGQAITEAFF. CDR3 bases: TGTGCCAGCAGCTCCGGACAGGCTATCACTGAAGCTTTCTTT.

The chain couples TRBV14 to TRBJ1-6; D remains ambiguous. Deletions cut 2 bases from V and 4 bases from J, with 6 bases between. Per germline, CDR1 SGHDN and CDR2 FVKESK. There are 14 residues in the CDR3. The CDR3 sequence: CASSQSVYNSPLHF. DNA for the CDR3: TGTGCCAGCAGCCAATCAGTATATAATTCACCCCTCCACTTT.

The gene calls are TRBV19 and TRBJ1-1; D is unresolved. Germline assignment: CDR1 LNHDA and CDR2 SQIVND (reference sequence). Trimming took 7 bases from V and 0 from J, leaving 12 bases between them. This CDR3 comprises 14 residues. For the CDR3, the DNA is TGTGCCAGTATCCCGGGCGGGATGAACACTGAAGCTTTCTTT. It specifies CASIPGGMNTEAFF.

V is TRBV19 and J is TRBJ2-7, with 9 bases that match TRBD1. V shed 11 bases and J 6 bases; nucleotides not matched to a gene: 14. The length of the CDR3 is 14 residues. Germline CDR1 is LNHDA and CDR2 is SQIVND (reference sequence). CDR3 bases: TGTGCCTGCGAAAAGACAGGGGGTGTCGGCGAGCAGTACTTC. This gives the protein CACEKTGGVGEQYF.

The chain uses TRBV3-1 and TRBJ1-6, with TRBD1 matching over 8 bases. CDR1 and CDR2 from the germline V gene are LGHDT and YNNKEL (reference sequence). CDR3 length: 15 residues. After removal of 4 bases from V and 7 bases from J, the junction contained 6 bases not matched to a gene. As DNA, the CDR3 is TGTGCCAGCAGCCCCCGACAGGGGTCAAATTCACCCCTCCACTTT. Encoded protein: CASSPRQGSNSPLHF.

The chain links TRBV18 to TRBJ2-3; possibly TRBD2 for D (6 bases). The CDR3 has 14 residues. CDR1 and CDR2 (germline): KGHSH, LQKENI. V lost 1 base, J lost 4 bases, and 9 bases lay in between. CDR3 coding DNA: TGTGCCAGCTCACCACGCGGGACGGCAGATACGCAGTATTTT. Translating gives CASSPRGTADTQYF. The variable domain in full, with the rest retrieved from reference TRBV18 and TRBJ2-3, is NAGVMQNPRHLVRRRGQEARLRCSPMKGHSHVYWYRQLPEEGLKFMVYLQKENIIDESGMPKERFSAEFPKEGPSILRIQQVVRGDSAAYFCASSPRGTADTQYFGPGTRLTVL.

Written as DNA, the CDR3 is TGCGCCAGCAGCTTTGCAGGGCCGAACACCGGGGAGCTGTTTTTT. Translated: CASSFAGPNTGELFF. V is TRBV5-1 and J is TRBJ2-2; D might be TRBD1 (5 bases). Trimming pared 2 bases from V and 0 bases from J, leaving 8 bases between. CDR1 is SGHRS and CDR2 is YFSETQ in the germline V gene. The CDR3 sequence is 15 residues long.

The rearrangement uses TRBV29-1 and TRBJ2-2; D is tentatively TRBD1 or TRBD2 (6 bases each). CDR1 and CDR2 (germline): SQVTM, ANQGSEA. Trimming took 4 bases from V and 4 from J, leaving 13 bases between them. This CDR3 is built from 14 residues. The CDR3 region is CSVAEWGATGELFF. The DNA for the CDR3 is TGCAGCGTTGCTGAGTGGGGGGCCACCGGGGAGCTGTTTTTT.